Each of the 8 T cell receptor beta chains below was sequenced from the same sample in a study of ipilimumab plus nivolumab after autologous stem cell transplantation (dated by TCRdb to 2020 to 2022). Libraries were constructed by the immunoSEQ multiplex PCR assay. The clones in this table, taken by TCRdb from immuneACCESS, are in-frame only. Not every clone is retained; where verified, under half of the shortfall comes from an unresolved V gene, and the cause of the rest is unknown. Here the sample has fewer than 95,000 clones; approximately 86% occur a single time. 2% to 2.5% of the sample is held by the ten biggest clonotypes. The specimen was PBMCs, collected in a trial of ipilimumab plus nivolumab as post-transplant consolidation. Every receptor here comes from a male donor with diffuse large B-cell lymphoma.

This chain joins TRBV7-9 and TRBJ2-5; D may be TRBD2 (6 bases). There are 16 residues in the CDR3. V was shortened by 3 bases and J by 4 bases, with 18 bases between the two germline ends. The germline CDR1 and CDR2 sequences are SEHNR and FQNEAQ (reference sequence). The CDR3 nucleotides read TGTGCCAGCAGCTTTCCCCTGAGGGCCGGGGGAGAGACCCAGTACTTC. Translating it yields CASSFPLRAGGETQYF.

A single count supports this clone. The chain carries TRBV6-1 and TRBJ2-4; a weak D match, TRBD1 (5 bases). The length of the CDR3 is 15 residues. V was trimmed by 6 bases and J by 0 bases, leaving 12 bases between them. Germline CDR1 and CDR2: MNHNS and SASEGT. The CDR3 DNA reads TGTGCCAGCAGGGACCTGACAGTAGCCAAAAACATTCAGTACTTC. It specifies CASRDLTVAKNIQYF.

The genes are TRBV9 and TRBJ2-1; 16 nucleotides align to TRBD2. The V gene end was trimmed by 3 bases and the J gene end by 5 bases; junction bases not matched to a gene: 8. The CDR3 is 18 residues long. CDR1 is SGDLS and CDR2 is YYNGEE in the germline V gene. CDR3 loop: CASSDGTSGGALDNEQFF. The CDR3 coding sequence is TGTGCCAGCAGCGACGGGACTAGCGGGGGGGCCCTTGACAATGAGCAGTTCTTC. The whole variable domain, filled in from reference TRBV9 and TRBJ2-1, reads DSGVTQTPKHLITATGQRVTLRCSPRSGDLSVYWYQQSLDQGLQFLIQYYNGEERAKGNILERFSAQQFPDLHSELNLSSLELGDSALYFCASSDGTSGGALDNEQFFGPGTRLTVL.

This rearrangement joins TRBV14 to TRBJ1-2; 7 nucleotides agree with TRBD1. Germline V gene data show CDR1 as SGHDN and CDR2 as FVKESK. Trimming at V came to 4 bases and at J to 4 bases, leaving 9 bases not matched to a gene. This CDR3 spans 15 amino acids. The CDR3 is CASSRGPGQLYGYTF. DNA for the CDR3: TGTGCCAGCAGCCGAGGACCGGGACAGCTCTATGGCTACACCTTC. The variable domain in full, with the rest retrieved from reference TRBV14 and TRBJ1-2, is EAGVTQFPSHSVIEKGQTVTLRCDPISGHDNLYWYRRVMGKEIKFLLHFVKESKQDESGMPNNRFLAERTGGTYSTLKVQPAELEDSGVYFCASSRGPGQLYGYTFGSGTRLTVV.

The genes are TRBV9 and TRBJ2-3; TRBD2 aligns across 11 bases. Trimming removed 3 bases from V and 2 bases from J; junction bases left unmatched: 5. Germline V CDR1 and CDR2: SGDLS, YYNGEE. This CDR3 spans 16 amino acids. CDR3 nucleotides: TGTGCCAGCAGCGCCCCTAGCGGGGGGACCACAGATACGCAGTATTTT. It encodes CASSAPSGGTTDTQYF.

This chain uses TRBV7-2 with TRBJ1-2; 8 nucleotides match TRBD1. The V gene end was trimmed by 5 bases and the J gene end by 2 bases; junction bases not matched to a gene: 7. Germline CDR1 is SGHTA and CDR2 is FQGNSA. CDR3 length: 15 residues. In DNA, the CDR3 is TGTGCCAGCAGCGCGCCGGGACAGGCGAACTATGGCTACACCTTC. Amino acids: CASSAPGQANYGYTF.

This clone was counted a single time. This chain links TRBV23-1 with TRBJ1-2; the D is unclear. TRBV23-1 is flagged as an ORF with uncertain function. CDR3 length: 13 amino acids. V lost 0 bases and J lost 5, with 7 bases in between. This CDR3 is CASSQSTVYGYTF. The CDR3 region has the DNA TGCGCCAGCAGTCAATCTACTGTTTATGGCTACACCTTC.

The V gene is TRBV2, the J gene TRBJ1-1; 7 nucleotides line up with TRBD1. V trimming: 5 bases; J trimming: 1 base; junction bases outside the gene matches: 19. The CDR3 length is 19 residues. CDR1 is SNHLY, CDR2 FYNNEI, per germline. The CDR3 DNA is TGTGCCAGCAGTTATTGGACAGGTGGGTCCCTACAAGGGAACACTGAAGCTTTCTTT. It specifies CASSYWTGGSLQGNTEAFF.